This passage covers 32 T cell receptor beta chains from one sample sequenced in a study of T cell clonotyping in hematopoietic cell transplantation. Some clones are missing from TCRdb's copy, which holds only in-frame ones; the method was immunoSEQ multiplex PCR. This repertoire shows 9,500 to 11,000 clones, around 90% found once; its top ten account for under 50%. The specimen was PBMCs, collected 180 days after allogeneic stem cell transplant. The receptors were gathered from a male patient over 55 who had an allogeneic stem cell transplant from an unrelated donor, so the T cells may come from the graft donor. Some clones in this sample may be carry-over from other donors' samples.

This clone was observed a single time. The gene calls are TRBV6-5 and TRBJ1-6; a possible D gene is TRBD1 (5 bases). The length of the CDR3 is 15 residues. Germline-derived CDR1 and CDR2 are MNHEY and SVGAGI. V was cut by 5 bases and J by 8 bases, with 16 bases left in between. The CDR3 nucleotides read TGTGCCAGCAGTATTACGGGGGGGGTGGATTCACCCCTCCACTTT. The encoded protein is CASSITGGVDSPLHF.

J is TRBJ2-1 and V is TRBV7-6; the match to TRBD2 covers 11 bases. Germline values: CDR1 SGHVS, CDR2 FNYEAQ. There are 16 residues in the CDR3. With 4 bases clipped from V and 4 bases from J, the junction kept 6 bases outside the gene matches. CDR3 residues: CASSSLTSGGYNEQFF. DNA of the CDR3: TGTGCCAGCAGCTCGCTCACTAGCGGGGGTTACAATGAGCAGTTCTTC.

The rearrangement uses TRBV7-9 and TRBJ1-2; TRBD1 might be the D (6 bases). The CDR3 contains 13 residues. Germline CDR1 reads SEHNR; CDR2 reads FQNEAQ (reference sequence). V lost 5 bases and J lost 7, with 14 bases in between. The CDR3 reads CASSKEGGIGYTF. In DNA, the CDR3 is TGTGCCAGCAGCAAGGAGGGGGGAATTGGCTACACCTTC.

The chain employs TRBV18 and TRBJ1-3; D remains unclear. V lost 5 bases to trimming and J lost 0 bases, with 17 bases between them. This CDR3 is 17 amino acids long. From germline, CDR1 is KGHSH and CDR2 LQKENI. As DNA, the CDR3 is TGTGCCAGCTCAGCGCAAAAGTCGTTGCTCTCTGGAAACACCATATATTTT. This codes for CASSAQKSLLSGNTIYF.

The chain carries TRBV19 and TRBJ2-7, with 9 bases identical to TRBD1. The germline gives CDR1 LNHDA, CDR2 SQIVND (reference sequence). J was trimmed by 6 bases and V by 4 bases; bases with no gene match: 7. The CDR3 is made up of 14 amino acids. The CDR3, as DNA: TGTGCCAGTAGTAGTTGGACAGGGGAAGGCGAGCAGTACTTC. Residues: CASSSWTGEGEQYF.

V usage is TRBV11-2 and J usage is TRBJ2-4, with a tentative D call TRBD1 (6 bases). Looked up from germline, CDR1 is SGHAT and CDR2 is FQNNGV. The CDR3 extends over 17 amino acids. V gave up 1 base and J gave up 0 bases, with 13 bases separating them. The CDR3 region is CASSLARTAVAKNIQYF. The DNA of the CDR3 is TGTGCCAGCAGCTTAGCTCGGACAGCCGTAGCCAAAAACATTCAGTACTTC.

The V call is TRBV5-6, the J call TRBJ1-2, with D perhaps TRBD1 (5 bases). Germline CDR1 is SGHDT and CDR2 is YYEEEE. The CDR3 has 13 residues. The V gene lost 5 bases and the J gene lost 5 bases, with 13 bases spanning the gap. CDR3 protein: CASRPGQSYGYTF. The DNA of the CDR3 is TGTGCCAGCAGGCCGGGGCAATCGTATGGCTACACCTTC.

This chain uses TRBV7-2 with TRBJ2-7; 11 nucleotides match TRBD1. CDR3 length: 17 amino acids. V lost 5 bases, J lost 2 bases, and 11 bases stayed unmatched. CDR1 and CDR2 from the germline V gene are SGHTA and FQGNSA. Here the CDR3 DNA reads TGTGCCAGCAGCCCGACCCCATGGGACAGGGGGGCCTACGAGCAGTACTTC. It yields the protein CASSPTPWDRGAYEQYF.

V and J are TRBV7-2 and TRBJ2-7; 12 nucleotides match TRBD1. Per germline, CDR1 SGHTA and CDR2 FQGNSA. V lost 5 bases, J lost 2 bases, and 1 base stayed unmatched. CDR3 size: 14 residues. Here the CDR3 DNA reads TGTGCCAGCAGCCGGGACAGGGGGCCCTACGAGCAGTACTTC. This translates into CASSRDRGPYEQYF.

This chain uses TRBV9 with TRBJ2-7, with no clear D. CDR3 size: 15 residues. With 0 bases removed from V and 0 bases from J, the gap between germline ends came to 10 bases. CDR1 and CDR2 from the germline V gene are SGDLS and YYNGEE. Here the CDR3 reads CASSVEAESSYEQYF. Written as DNA, the CDR3 is TGTGCCAGCAGCGTAGAGGCGGAGAGCTCCTACGAGCAGTACTTC.

The rearrangement joins TRBV6-4 to TRBJ2-3, with 9 bases identical to TRBD2. Trimming cost V 8 bases and J 4 bases; bases outside gene matches: 10. The CDR3 loop spans 15 amino acids. Germline-derived CDR1 and CDR2 are MRHNA and SNTAGT. CDR3 protein: CASGPQAGGPDTQYF. In DNA, the CDR3 is TGTGCCAGCGGACCCCAAGCGGGGGGACCAGATACGCAGTATTTT.

The V call is TRBV10-2, the J call TRBJ2-7, with D possibly matching TRBD1 (8 bases). Per the germline V gene, CDR1 is WSHSY and CDR2 is SAAADI. V lost 3 bases and J 1 base, leaving 16 bases between the germline ends. The CDR3 has 16 residues. The CDR3 nucleotides read TGCGCCAGCAGTGAAGGTGGACAGGGAGGGTCCTACGAGCAGTACTTC. Its protein is CASSEGGQGGSYEQYF.

V usage is TRBV28 and J usage is TRBJ1-1, with TRBD1 matching 9 bases. CDR3 length: 14 amino acids. Germline V gene lookup returns CDR1 MDHEN and CDR2 SYDVKM. V lost 5 bases and J lost 6; bases outside the gene matches: 7. The DNA of the CDR3 is TGTGCCAGCAGTCTCAACAGGGGGCCGTCTGAAGCTTTCTTT. This sequence encodes CASSLNRGPSEAFF.

This rearrangement joins TRBV10-3 to TRBJ1-2, with TRBD1 as a possible D gene (6 bases). The CDR3 extends over 18 amino acids. From germline, CDR1 is ENHRY and CDR2 SYGVKD. Trimming shortened V by 5 bases and J by 2 bases, and 24 bases separated the two germline ends. The CDR3 coding sequence is TGTGCCATCAGTTTGACCTACGAACAACAGGGCGGAAACTATGGCTACACCTTC. Protein sequence: CAISLTYEQQGGNYGYTF.

V and J are TRBV4-3 and TRBJ2-2; D may be TRBD1 (5 bases). V lost 5 bases and J 0 bases, leaving 7 bases between the germline ends. There are 14 residues in the CDR3. Germline V gene lookup returns CDR1 LGHNA and CDR2 YSLEER. The CDR3 sequence is CASSVDTNTGELFF. As DNA, the CDR3 is TGCGCCAGCAGCGTGGACACGAACACCGGGGAGCTGTTTTTT.

The chain links TRBV2 to TRBJ2-7; the match to TRBD2 covers 8 bases. The ends lost 2 bases at V and 7 bases at J; junction bases unmatched: 10. The CDR3 runs 15 residues. In germline, CDR1 is SNHLY, CDR2 FYNNEI. The chain's CDR3 is CASSEWIAGRREQYF. The CDR3 DNA is TGTGCCAGCAGTGAATGGATAGCGGGGAGAAGGGAGCAGTACTTC.

The genes are TRBV7-9 and TRBJ1-5; TRBD1 might be the D (5 bases). Germline loops: CDR1 SEHNR, CDR2 FQNEAQ (reference sequence). V dropped 4 bases and J dropped 6 bases, with 19 bases sitting between them. This CDR3 has 16 amino acids. CDR3 DNA: TGTGCCAGCAGCTCAACCCGGCAGGGAGACGGTCAGCCCCAGCATTTT. Translating gives CASSSTRQGDGQPQHF.

This chain joins TRBV7-9 and TRBJ1-4, with 7 bases fitting TRBD1. In germline, CDR1 is SEHNR, CDR2 FQNEAQ (reference sequence). This CDR3 region has 15 residues. V lost 5 bases and J lost 6; bases outside the gene matches: 9. The CDR3 here is CASSHRGSFDEKLFF. The CDR3 DNA sequence: TGTGCCAGCAGCCACAGGGGATCTTTTGATGAAAAACTGTTTTTT.

Concerning this clone: An end of the junction does not agree with germline; a read error may underlie this. The rearrangement uses TRBV7-9 and TRBJ2-7; D not certain. Germline CDR1 reads SEHNR; CDR2 reads FQNEAQ (reference sequence). CDR3 length: 14 amino acids. This CDR3 reads CASSWSPHSNEQYF. As DNA, the CDR3 is TGTGCCAGCAGCTGGTCCCCACACTCCAACGAGCAGTACTTC. Using reference TRBV7-9 and TRBJ2-7 for the parts outside the CDR3, the full variable domain is DTGVSQNPRHKITKRGQNVTFRCDPISEHNRLYWYRQTLGQGPEFLTYFQNEAQLEKSRLLSDRFSAERPKGSFSTLEIQRTEQGDSAMYLCASSWSPHSNEQYFGPGTRLTVT.

This chain uses TRBV29-1 with TRBJ1-4; unclear D gene. The V and J ends lost 4 bases and 7 bases respectively, with 10 bases between them. This CDR3 has 12 residues. CDR1 SQVTM and CDR2 ANQGSEA come from the germline V gene. In DNA, the CDR3 is TGCAGCGTTGTCGGACTCAGTGAAAAACTGTTTTTT. Protein product: CSVVGLSEKLFF.

This chain joins TRBV5-1 and TRBJ1-1; 7 nucleotides agree with TRBD1. J lost 1 base, V lost 9 bases, and 6 bases had no gene match. This CDR3 contains 13 residues. The germline V gene encodes CDR1 SGHRS and CDR2 YFSETQ. The CDR3 DNA reads TGCGCCACCCGGGACAGACAGAACACTGAAGCTTTCTTT. Translation: CATRDRQNTEAFF.

The V call is TRBV5-1, the J call TRBJ2-6; no clear D gene. The length of the CDR3 is 15 residues. The V gene's germline CDR1 is SGHRS and CDR2 YFSETQ. The V end lost 2 bases, the J end lost 0 bases, and 6 bases lay between the germline ends. The CDR3 coding sequence is TGCGCCAGCAGCTTAGGTAGCTCTGGGGCCAACGTCCTGACTTTC. Protein: CASSLGSSGANVLTF.

The V gene is TRBV6-1, the J gene TRBJ1-1, with D tentatively TRBD1 (6 bases). The CDR3 is 14 residues long. Between the trimmed V and J ends, which lost 7 bases and 0 bases, there was a span of 12 bases. CDR1 is MNHNS, CDR2 SASEGT, per germline. The CDR3 sequence is CASMVQGLNTEAFF. Written as DNA, the CDR3 is TGTGCCAGCATGGTACAGGGATTGAACACTGAAGCTTTCTTT.

V and J are TRBV6-5 and TRBJ1-2; D not certain. CDR1 is MNHEY, CDR2 SVGAGI, per germline. This CDR3 is 15 amino acids long. V lost 0 bases and J lost 8, with 16 bases in between. The CDR3 DNA sequence: TGTGCCAGCAGTTACTCATCGACCGATATGGAAGGCTACACCTTC. It specifies CASSYSSTDMEGYTF.

V usage is TRBV5-1 and J usage is TRBJ1-4, with 10 bases lining up with TRBD1. The CDR3 is 15 residues long. The V and J ends lost 4 bases and 7 bases, in that order; junction bases with no gene match: 7. Germline V gives CDR1 SGHRS, CDR2 YFSETQ. CDR3 sequence: CASSTGTGVAEKLFF. DNA for the CDR3: TGCGCCAGCAGCACCGGGACAGGGGTAGCTGAAAAACTGTTTTTT.

V is TRBV6-6 and J is TRBJ2-3; D unresolved. The CDR3 totals 14 residues. Trimming removed 11 bases at V and 4 bases at J, with 19 bases between. Germline V gene lookup returns CDR1 MNHNY and CDR2 SVGAGI (reference sequence). The CDR3, as DNA: TGTGCCTCCAGGCACGCCGCCGGGTCAGATACGCAGTATTTT. It specifies CASRHAAGSDTQYF.

This sequence joins TRBV18 and TRBJ1-1, with D possibly TRBD1 on 6 matching bases. The V and J ends lost 4 bases and 1 base respectively, with 7 bases between them. This CDR3 is built from 13 residues. Germline V CDR1 and CDR2: KGHSH, LQKENI. CDR3 amino acids: CASSQDRNTEAFF. CDR3 sequence (DNA): TGTGCCAGCTCACAGGACAGGAACACTGAAGCTTTCTTT.

Worth noting for this clone: Sequence at one end of the junction differs from germline and may be a read error. The chain is built from TRBV7-7 and TRBJ2-5; 10 bases fit TRBD2. The germline V gene has CDR1 SSHAT and CDR2 FNYEAQ (reference sequence). The CDR3 is made up of 17 amino acids. CDR3: CASSPSGGPRTGETQYF. The CDR3 region has the DNA TGTGCTAGCAGCCCTAGCGGGGGCCCCCGAACGGGGGAGACCCAGTACTTC.

The rearrangement uses TRBV7-2 and TRBJ1-5; 8 nucleotides align to TRBD1. The CDR3 consists of 15 residues. Germline lookup yields CDR1 SGHTA and CDR2 FQGNSA. J lost 4 bases, V lost 5 bases, and 7 bases had no gene match. The chain's CDR3 is CASSPEDRANQPQHF. The DNA for the CDR3 is TGTGCCAGCAGCCCAGAGGACAGGGCGAATCAGCCCCAGCATTTT.

The chain employs TRBV2 and TRBJ1-2; 7 bases align to TRBD1. Trimming removed 4 bases from V and 3 bases from J; junction bases left unmatched: 5. CDR3 length: 14 residues. CDR1 and CDR2 from the germline V gene are SNHLY and FYNNEI. CDR3 sequence (DNA): TGTGCCAGCAGTGTAGACAGGGAACACTATGGCTACACCTTC. It yields the protein CASSVDREHYGYTF.

This chain connects TRBV2 to TRBJ2-6; D might be TRBD2 (5 bases). The V and J ends lost 3 bases and 1 base respectively, with 7 bases between them. The length of the CDR3 is 15 residues. CDR1 SNHLY and CDR2 FYNNEI come from the germline V gene. CDR3 in DNA: TGTGCCAGCAGTGACGGGGTTTCTGGGGCCAACGTCCTGACTTTC. Translated: CASSDGVSGANVLTF.

J is TRBJ2-2 and V is TRBV13; D is perhaps TRBD2 (6 bases). CDR1 is PRHDT, CDR2 FYEKMQ, per germline (reference sequence). The V and J ends lost 5 bases and 1 base respectively, with 11 bases between them. The CDR3 runs to 15 residues. The CDR3 protein is CASSPGTWNTGELFF. The CDR3, as DNA: TGTGCCAGCAGCCCCGGGACTTGGAACACCGGGGAGCTGTTTTTT.